This is a list of T cell receptor beta chains from one sample in a study of T cell repertoires in cytomegalovirus infection. Via MiXCR, TCRdb re-called the reads, giving one row per CDR3 protein. Among hundreds of thousands of distinct CDR3 sequences listed, approximately 30% were seen once. Their antigen targets remain unknown. This specimen was cultured CD8+ T cells from PBMCs, taken from culture after CMV antigen stimulation. The receptors were sampled from a human donor in good health (CMV status not recorded). Some clones in this sample may be carry-over from other donors' samples. Each CDR3 is given with its conserved first and last residue. Fields, in order: V gene, J gene, clone size, D gene, CDR3 DNA, CDR3 protein. A D gene is named only where the DNA matches it firmly. Where a row states a size, it is once, few, many or the class of an expanded clone; other rows omit it.

>TRBV11-3|TRBJ2-1|once|NA
TGTGCCAGCAGCCCGGGACTTCGATACAATGAGCAGTTCTTC
CASSPGLRYNEQFF
>TRBV15|TRBJ1-6|few|NA
TGTGCCACCAGCAGAGATTTTACGGTGTCCTATAATTCACCCCTCCACTTT
CATSRDFTVSYNSPLHF
>TRBV7-2|TRBJ2-2|many|NA
TGTGCCAGCAGCCCTAATAGGTCCGCCTGGGGGCCGACCGGGGAGCTGTTTTTT
CASSPNRSAWGPTGELFF
>TRBV12-3/TRBV12-4|TRBJ2-5|many|NA
TGTGCCAGCAGTCCCTCACGGATGGAGACCCAGTACTTC
CASSPSRMETQYF
>TRBV12-3/TRBV12-4|TRBJ2-5|NA|TRBD2
TGTGCCAGCAGTCCGGGGACTAGCGGGGTGGAGACCCAGTACTTC
CASSPGTSGVETQYF
>TRBV11-3|TRBJ2-7|few|NA
TGTGCCAGCAGCCCCCTAATTGGGGAGCAGTACTTC
CASSPLIGEQYF
>TRBV27|TRBJ2-5|NA|TRBD2
TGTGCCAGCAGTTTAGTCAAGGCTAGCGGGGCCCCAAGGCAGTACTTC
CASSLVKASGAPRQYF
>TRBV12-3/TRBV12-4|TRBJ2-2|many|NA
TGTGCCAGCAGCCTTACCTACAGGGTCGAGGACGGGGAGCTGTTTTTT
CASSLTYRVEDGELFF
>TRBV10-3|TRBJ2-1|NA|NA
TGTGCCATCAGTGATCCTAGCGAATACAATGAGCAGTTCTTC
CAISDPSEYNEQFF
>TRBV20-1|TRBJ1-5|NA|NA
TGCAGTGCTGTAGGCTACAATCAGCCCCAGCATTTT
CSAVGYNQPQHF
>TRBV7-9|TRBJ2-1|NA|NA
TGTGCCAGCAGCTTCGGCGAAGTGCAGTTCTTC
CASSFGEVQFF
>TRBV15|TRBJ2-2|NA|TRBD1
TGTGTCACCAGCAGAGTCCCCACCATTAAGACAGGGGACACGGTCGGGGAGCTGTTTTTT
CVTSRVPTIKTGDTVGELFF
>TRBV19|TRBJ2-1|NA|NA
TGTGCCAGTAGTTTTGGGGGGGACAGACCCTACAATGAGCAGTTCTTC
CASSFGGDRPYNEQFF
>TRBV15|TRBJ2-1|NA|TRBD2
TGTGCCACCTCCGACGGGGGGGACGACTACAATGAGCAGTTCTTC
CATSDGGDDYNEQFF
>TRBV5-1|TRBJ2-7|NA|NA
TGCGCCAGCAGCCCTACACAGGGCTACGAGCAGTACTTC
CASSPTQGYEQYF
>TRBV7-6|TRBJ2-1|NA|NA
TGTGCCAGCAGCTTAGTGGACAGTGGAGATGAGCAGTTCTTC
CASSLVDSGDEQFF
>TRBV12-3/TRBV12-4|TRBJ1-1|many|TRBD1
TGTGCCAGCAGTCACCGGACAGGGTTTTCGAACACTGAAGCTTTCTTT
CASSHRTGFSNTEAFF
>TRBV6-1|TRBJ2-7|NA|TRBD2
TGTGCCAGCAAGGGACTAGCGGGGGACCCTTACGAGCAGTACTTC
CASKGLAGDPYEQYF
>TRBV6-5|TRBJ2-7|NA|TRBD2
TGTGCCAGCAGTTACGGCCGGGGGGGCCTAAAATACGAGCAGTACTTC
CASSYGRGGLKYEQYF
>TRBV7-2|TRBJ2-4|many|NA
TGTGCCAGCAGCTTAGAACGGGGAGAGGTCGACATTCAGTACTTC
CASSLERGEVDIQYF
>TRBV2|TRBJ1-5|once|NA
TGTGCCAGCAGCAACCCCGGGGGCCAGTATAGCAATCAGCCCCAGCATTTT
CASSNPGGQYSNQPQHF
>TRBV6-6|TRBJ2-3|NA|TRBD2
TGTGCCAGTTTCATGTCTAGCGGGGGAGATACGCAGTATTTT
CASFMSSGGDTQYF
>TRBV4-3|TRBJ2-3|few|NA
TGCGCCAGCAGCCATTACACCACAGATACGCAGTATTTT
CASSHYTTDTQYF
>TRBV7-7|TRBJ2-1|NA|TRBD2
TGTGCTAGCAGCTTAAGAAGCGGGGGGGACTACAATGAGCAGTTCTTC
CASSLRSGGDYNEQFF
>TRBV23-1|TRBJ2-5|NA|TRBD1
TGCGCCAGCACTCTCCCCGACAGGGTAAAAGGAGAGACCCAGTACTTC
CASTLPDRVKGETQYF
>TRBV7-9|TRBJ1-1|NA|NA
TGTGCCAGCAGCTTGGTCAAAGAGAACACTGAAGCTTTCTTT
CASSLVKENTEAFF
>TRBV7-6|TRBJ2-5|NA|NA
TGTGCCAGCAGCCTGCTGGAGCGGCCCCAAGAGACCCAGTACTTC
CASSLLERPQETQYF
>TRBV27|TRBJ1-1|few|NA
TGTGCCAGCAGTTTCTTAAGACCGGGGGGCGCGACCACTGAAGCTTTCTTT
CASSFLRPGGATTEAFF
>TRBV25-1|TRBJ2-6|NA|NA
TGTGCCAGCAGTGAAGGTCCCGGGGCCAACGTCCTGACTTTC
CASSEGPGANVLTF
>TRBV7-8|TRBJ1-6|many|NA
TGTGCCAGCAGCTTAGAAGCCCCAAGCTCACCCCTCCACTTT
CASSLEAPSSPLHF
>TRBV27|TRBJ1-2|NA|NA
TGTGCCAGCAGCCCCTCGGGGGTCCTTGGGGGCTACACCTTC
CASSPSGVLGGYTF
>TRBV24-1|TRBJ1-1|NA|TRBD1
TGTGCCACAAGCGGGACAGGGAGCTCTGAAGCTTTCTTT
CATSGTGSSEAFF
>TRBV29-1|TRBJ2-1|NA|TRBD2
TGCAGCGTTGAAGGGACTAGCGGGGCCTACAATGAGCAGTTCTTC
CSVEGTSGAYNEQFF
>TRBV24-1|TRBJ1-5|few|NA
TGTGCCAAGAGTCAGCCCCAGCATTTT
CAKSQPQHF
>TRBV6-2/TRBV6-3|TRBJ1-1|NA|NA
TGTGCCAGCATTGCAGTAAAGAACACTGAAGCTTTCTTT
CASIAVKNTEAFF
>TRBV7-6|TRBJ1-5|many|NA
TGTGCCAGCGCCCCTCTGGTATCTCGCGATCAGCCCCAGCATTTT
CASAPLVSRDQPQHF
>TRBV19|TRBJ2-1|NA|TRBD2
TGTGCCAGTAGTATCGGGACTAGCGCTGGTAATGAGCAGTTCTTC
CASSIGTSAGNEQFF
>TRBV6-8|TRBJ2-2|NA|NA
TGTGCCAGCAGTTCTAAAAAGGGAACCCCGAACACCGGGGAGCTGTTTTTT
CASSSKKGTPNTGELFF
>TRBV6-2/TRBV6-3|TRBJ2-1|NA|TRBD2
TGTGCCAGCAGTTACGAGCGGGGTGTCTACAATGAGCAGTTCTTC
CASSYERGVYNEQFF
>TRBV5-6|TRBJ2-3|NA|NA
TGTGCCAGCAGTCAAAAAGCGACGGTAGATACGCAGTATTTT
CASSQKATVDTQYF
>TRBV6-2/TRBV6-3|TRBJ1-1|few|NA
TGTGCCAGCAGGATCCAACAGAACACTGAAGCTTTCTTT
CASRIQQNTEAFF